A single T cell receptor beta chain is shown here with its context. No antigen is known for it. It has no much larger one-base neighbor in the sample; base qualities were not kept. All of the isolated RNA was reverse transcribed with the High Capacity cDNA Reverse Transcription Kit, so expressed TCRB transcripts were sequenced. Deep immunoSEQ sequencing was applied to naive, central memory and regulatory T cell samples, giving an average of approximately 4 million total reads per sample. After sorted cells were lysed in RLT buffer, RNA was extracted with DNase-treated RNeasy Micro or Mini kits, with the choice depending on cell number. To prevent cross-contamination, each cell subset was processed individually, whereas patient and healthy donor samples were processed jointly. TCRB sequences were amplified from cDNA with the immunoSEQ multiplex PCR, producing 87-bp fragments spanning the CDR3 region. Sequencing of the amplicons was done on the Illumina HiSeq platform. On the authors' methods: Synthetic template baselines were used to correct PCR bias computationally, reads within Hamming distance 2 were collapsed together, and singletons that could not be merged were discarded. By aligning reads against IMGT, V, D and J genes, CDR3 length, and insertions or deletions at six rearrangement sites were assigned. Within each subset, clonotype counts were normalized to sorted cell number, and only after that were true diversity and Gini coefficients computed with the tcR R package. The overlap coefficient, calculated on TCRB nucleotide sequences, was used to quantify repertoire sharing. Out-of-frame TCRB sequences from naive cells were analyzed to stand in for the pre-selection repertoire. The table was pulled from immuneACCESS by TCRdb, which kept in-frame rearrangements only. Such tables lose some clones; where checked, under half of the loss comes from unresolved V genes, and the rest has no known cause. That table supplies the V and J calls and clone size; D and trimming were determined from the DNA. This sample lists more than 250,000 clones; roughly 20% were detected once. Around 0.03% of the sample lies in the top ten.

The data stem from a study of beta chain features in type 1 diabetes (dated by TCRdb to the late 2010s). General notes on the study: Mean age, gender distribution, total cell number and subset yield did not differ between patients and healthy donors. Regulatory and stem cell-like memory subsets were isolated from only 8 patients and roughly eight healthy donors, whereas naive and central memory subsets came from all 28 donors. The study compared the TCRB repertoires of sorted circulating CD4+ T cell subsets in recently diagnosed type 1 diabetes patients with those in matched healthy donors. Across all samples, around 99 million sorted cells were examined, and cell number per subset correlated strongly with RNA yield. Broad study findings and their caveats: Patients with type 1 diabetes made fewer insertions and deleted more nucleotides at VDJ recombination sites, implying thymic rearrangement abnormalities. A moderate but significant shortening of TCRB CDR3 length was observed in type 1 diabetes patients in all four CD4+ subsets. Naive, central memory and regulatory TCRB repertoires appeared more similar among patients than among healthy donors. Because cDNA was sequenced instead of genomic DNA, highly expressing activated cells could be over-represented, though the groups showed no difference in activation or CD3 levels. PCR might favor shorter templates, but patient and control samples were amplified and corrected together, so any skew would affect both groups equally. HLA sub-analyses involved small numbers of individuals, so any influence of HLA type on TCRB rearrangement remained unresolved.

Each donor gave one peripheral blood draw, averaging roughly 0.11 L, which was collected into heparinised tubes. Using a panel that included CD45RO, CCR7, CD25, CD127, CD95 and CD27, naive, central memory, regulatory and stem cell-like memory CD4+ T cells were sorted on a BD FACSAria II. Every sorted population had a purity above 98%. PBMCs were separated immediately by Lymphoprep density gradient centrifugation and were stained directly, without being cultured. Samples were stained and sorted in pairs, with one healthy donor and one patient per experiment, so that batch effects were minimized. Sequences SGHTA (CDR1) and FQGNSA (CDR2) are obtained from the germline V gene. The CDR3 goes from the cysteine to the phenylalanine over 16 residues. Just the 48-base CDR3 DNA is kept, in frame starting at base 1. Germline trimming amounts to 1 base on V and 5 bases on J, with 7 as the count of junction bases outside the gene matches.

Sequencing used naive CD4+ T cells from blood. This specimen's cell subset or site label, per the study, means: true naive CD4+ T cells. This chain is built from TRBV7-2 and TRBJ2-7; 11 of the junction bases match TRBD2. The receptor's source is a woman between 40 and 55 years old with type 1 diabetes. The DNA sequence reads TGTGCCAGCAGCTTAGTATCTACTAGCGGGAGACACGAGCAGTACTTC. Its product reads: CASSLVSTSGRHEQYF.